The following is a TCR beta chain sequence with its context. Per the authors' pipeline: Scientists estimated how many nucleated cells there were by amplifying reference gene primers. Using immunoSEQ multiplex PCR, the repertoire was profiled, and TCRdb retains in-frame clones only, with some absent. V and J calls and clone size are those listed in that table; D and trimming were worked out from the DNA. Of about 140,000 clones in the sample, 85% to 90% were seen once. These data come from a study of blood T cell repertoires in COVID-19. Study as a whole: From the United States, Italy and Spain came samples of acute and convalescent COVID-19. From T cells, B-cell-depleted T cells, or PBMCs came the material, which was cDNA or gDNA.

Trimming stripped 3 bases from V and 3 bases from J, with 13 bases between. The germline CDR1 and CDR2 sequences are KGHDR and SFDVKD. The CDR3 length is 15 residues. V gene TRBV24-1 combines with J gene TRBJ1-1, with a tentative D call TRBD1 (6 bases). Sequencing was performed on peripheral blood. This clonotype originated in a woman aged 55 to 70 with acute or convalescent COVID-19. The CDR3 sequence is CATSDSGGGHTEAFF. In nucleotides, the CDR3 is TGTGCCACCAGTGATAGTGGGGGCGGACACACTGAAGCTTTCTTT.